This T cell receptor beta chain was sequenced during a study of a mutant IDH1 vaccine in newly diagnosed glioma. As for the study in general: Investigators started vaccination 4-6 weeks after radiotherapy alone, or with temozolomide cycles.

This clone showed up just a few times. Its antigen is still unknown. The germline CDR1 and CDR2 sequences are MNHNS and SASEGT. V was trimmed by 4 bases and J by 6 bases, leaving 12 bases between them. This CDR3 comprises 13 residues. Time point noted: week 35, safety follow-up. Doses of 300 ug of mutant IDH1 20-mer peptide were given with topical imiquimod. Sequenced by immunoSEQ multiplex PCR; TCRdb stores in-frame clones only, minus some. The sample lists about 26,000 clones, approximately 82% occurring once. This sequence joins TRBV6-1 and TRBJ1-1, with D unresolved. The receptor was derived from a man between 25 and 39 years old with glioma. The sample here was PBMCs, taken from a glioma patient whose treatment included an IDH1 peptide vaccine. The CDR3 DNA reads TGTGCCAGCAGTGCGCAGGAAGTCGCTGAAGCTTTCTTT. It yields the protein CASSAQEVAEAFF.